The 17 T cell receptor beta chains below come from one sample, sequenced in a study of cytomegalovirus exposure and HLA in healthy donors. The repertoire was sequenced with immunoSEQ multiplex PCR; TCRdb's copy has only in-frame clones and lacks some. The data show about 140,000 clones, with 70% to 90% seen just once and almost 8% held by the top ten. Sequenced: PBMCs. The receptor source for this set is a woman aged 18-29 years in good health and CMV-seropositive.

This rearrangement joins TRBV5-4 to TRBJ2-3; TRBD2 matches at 8 bases. Germline V gene data show CDR1 as SGHNT and CDR2 as YYREEE (reference sequence). The CDR3 length is 15 residues. V shed 4 bases and J 2 bases; nucleotides not matched to a gene: 6. CDR3 nucleotide sequence: TGTGCCAGCAGCCGTAGCGGGGATATCACAGATACGCAGTATTTT. Protein product: CASSRSGDITDTQYF.

The chain recombines TRBV2 with TRBJ2-5; maybe TRBD2 (5 bases). The CDR3 covers 11 residues. CDR1 and CDR2 from the germline V gene are SNHLY and FYNNEI. V was clipped by 8 bases and J by 4 bases, with 8 bases between them. In DNA form, the CDR3 reads TGTGCCAGCGGACTGGGAGAGACCCAGTACTTC. It translates to CASGLGETQYF.

The rearrangement links TRBV7-3 to TRBJ2-2, with 9 bases aligning to TRBD2. V gave up 6 bases and J gave up 3 bases; unmatched junction bases: 2. The CDR3 is 14 amino acids. The germline gives CDR1 SGHTA, CDR2 FQGTGA. The CDR3 loop reads CASRLAGYTGELFF. The CDR3 bases are TGTGCCAGCAGGCTAGCGGGGTACACCGGGGAGCTGTTTTTT.

This clone was seen only once. The chain joins TRBV5-6 to TRBJ1-2, with TRBD1 as a possible D gene (6 bases). The CDR3 extends over 17 amino acids. Trimming took off 6 bases at V and 5 bases at J, with 26 bases between the two ends. Germline CDR1 and CDR2: SGHDT and YYEEEE. The CDR3 DNA follows: TGTGCCAGCACCCCCCGCACCGGGACACAAAAGGCTTATGGCTACACCTTC. Translation gives CASTPRTGTQKAYGYTF. The full variable domain, its missing parts supplied by reference TRBV5-6 and TRBJ1-2, is DAGVTQSPTHLIKTRGQQVTLRCSPKSGHDTVSWYQQALGQGPQFIFQYYEEEERQRGNFPDRFSGHQFPNYSSELNVNALLLGDSALYLCASTPRTGTQKAYGYTFGSGTRLTVV.

This clone was seen just once. The genes are TRBV30 and TRBJ2-7; 7 nucleotides line up with TRBD1. Trimming removed 2 bases from V and 0 bases from J; junction bases left unmatched: 7. This CDR3 spans 15 amino acids. The germline gives CDR1 GTSNPN, CDR2 SVGIG (reference sequence). The CDR3 reads CAWSLGTASSYEQYF. The CDR3 nucleotides read TGTGCCTGGAGTCTCGGGACAGCGAGCTCCTACGAGCAGTACTTC.

The V gene is TRBV2, the J gene TRBJ2-1; TRBD2 might be the D (6 bases). The CDR3 contains 14 residues. The germline V gene has CDR1 SNHLY and CDR2 FYNNEI. Between the trimmed V and J ends, which lost 7 bases and 7 bases, there was a span of 17 bases. Written as DNA, the CDR3 is TGTGCCAGCAATGCCGGAGGGGCCAGGAATGAGCAGTTCTTC. Translated: CASNAGGARNEQFF.

This chain joins TRBV18 and TRBJ1-1, with no clear D. Per germline, CDR1 KGHSH and CDR2 LQKENI. The CDR3 has 15 amino acids. V gave up 2 bases and J gave up 1 base, with 11 bases separating them. CDR3 in amino acids: CASSPSQTQNTEAFF. In DNA, the CDR3 is TGTGCCAGCTCACCAAGCCAGACTCAGAACACTGAAGCTTTCTTT.

The chain recombines TRBV7-2 with TRBJ1-4; D is possibly TRBD1 (6 bases). The CDR3 totals 16 residues. Deletions cut 3 bases from V and 1 base from J, with 12 bases between. Germline CDR1 SGHTA, CDR2 FQGNSA. CDR3 in DNA: TGTGCCAGCAGCTTTTACCGACAGGTAACTAATGAAAAACTGTTTTTT. It is translated as CASSFYRQVTNEKLFF.

This clone has just one count. The V call is TRBV7-9, the J call TRBJ2-7, with D maybe TRBD2 (5 bases). The CDR3 has 14 amino acids. Trimming stripped 10 bases from V and 2 bases from J, with 18 bases between. The germline gives CDR1 SEHNR, CDR2 FQNEAQ (reference sequence). The chain's CDR3 is CATLDGLYPYEQYF. CDR3 DNA: TGTGCCACCCTCGACGGACTTTATCCCTACGAGCAGTACTTC.

CDR3 sequence: CASSGYSGGGVRETQYF. DNA of the CDR3: TGTGCCAGCAGCGGTTATAGCGGGGGTGGGGTCCGGGAGACCCAGTACTTC. The gene calls are TRBV9 and TRBJ2-5; 9 bases align to TRBD2. The V gene's germline CDR1 is SGDLS and CDR2 YYNGEE. The CDR3 length is 17 residues. J gave up 5 bases and V 3 bases, and 14 bases lay outside the gene matches. The complete variable domain, with remaining parts taken from reference TRBV9 and TRBJ2-5, reads DSGVTQTPKHLITATGQRVTLRCSPRSGDLSVYWYQQSLDQGLQFLIQYYNGEERAKGNILERFSAQQFPDLHSELNLSSLELGDSALYFCASSGYSGGGVRETQYFGPGTRLLVL.

The chain recombines TRBV7-2 with TRBJ2-7, with no clear D. Germline V gene data show CDR1 as SGHTA and CDR2 as FQGNSA. The CDR3 sequence is 12 residues long. V was shortened by 1 base and J by 2 bases, with 3 bases between the two germline ends. CDR3 DNA: TGTGCCAGCAGCTTAGTAGCCTACGAGCAGTACTTC. It translates to CASSLVAYEQYF.

In regard to this clone: A junction boundary mismatches the germline segment, possibly from a read error. The chain joins TRBV28 to TRBJ1-1; 9 bases are a match to TRBD1. The CDR3 consists of 13 residues. Germline loops: CDR1 MDHEN, CDR2 SYDVKM. CDR3: CASSLRTGDTPPF. CDR3 DNA sequence: TGTGCCAGCAGTTTAAGGACAGGGGACACTCCCCCCTTT.

This clone was found a few times. The CDR3 is CASSAGQRRSTEAFF. CDR3 nucleotide sequence: TGCGCCAGCAGCGCGGGACAGCGCAGGAGTACTGAAGCTTTCTTT. The J gene is TRBJ1-1, the V gene TRBV5-1, with TRBD1 matching over 7 bases. CDR3 length: 15 amino acids. The ends lost 4 bases at V and 5 bases at J; junction bases unmatched: 11. CDR1 and CDR2 from the germline V gene are SGHRS and YFSETQ.

The chain uses TRBV9 and TRBJ2-7; 13 nucleotides agree with TRBD2. Germline assignment: CDR1 SGDLS and CDR2 YYNGEE. The CDR3 consists of 15 residues. After removal of 5 bases from V and 2 bases from J, the junction contained 4 bases not matched to a gene. The CDR3 region has the DNA TGTGCCAGCAGGCATGGGACTAGCGGGGCCTACGAGCAGTACTTC. Translation gives CASRHGTSGAYEQYF.

V and J are TRBV10-3 and TRBJ2-1, with 15 bases that match TRBD2. V was clipped by 5 bases and J by 7 bases; unmatched bases: 3. The germline V gene encodes CDR1 ENHRY and CDR2 SYGVKD. This CDR3 spans 15 amino acids. CDR3 in DNA: TGTGCCATCAGTCCCGGGACTAGCGGGAGGAATGAGCAGTTCTTC. This codes for CAISPGTSGRNEQFF.

V usage is TRBV5-5 and J usage is TRBJ2-2; tentative D call: TRBD1 (6 bases). V shed 3 bases and J shed 4 bases, with 10 bases lying between them. CDR3 length: 14 residues. The germline CDR1 and CDR2 sequences are SGHKS and YYEKEE (reference sequence). The CDR3, as DNA: TGTGCCAGCAGCTCGGGACAAGGCACCGGGGAGCTGTTTTTT. Encoded protein: CASSSGQGTGELFF. Full variable domain (missing parts from reference TRBV5-5 and TRBJ2-2): DAGVTQSPTHLIKTRGQQVTLRCSPISGHKSVSWYQQVLGQGPQFIFQYYEKEERGRGNFPDRFSARQFPNYSSELNVNALLLGDSALYLCASSSGQGTGELFFGEGSRLTVL.

The V gene is TRBV6-6, the J gene TRBJ1-1, with 10 bases aligning to TRBD1. The CDR3 is 15 amino acids. Per germline, CDR1 MNHNY and CDR2 SVGAGI (reference sequence). With V trimmed by 7 bases and J by 0 bases, 5 bases remained unmatched. CDR3 nucleotides: TGTGCCAGCAACGGACAGGGGGGGATGAACACTGAAGCTTTCTTT. It specifies CASNGQGGMNTEAFF.